Given below is one TCR beta chain in context. These data come from a study of blood T cell repertoires in COVID-19. In the study overall: The United States, Italy and Spain provided the acute and convalescent COVID-19 samples. PBMCs, B-cell-depleted T cells, or T cells were the source of the cDNA or gDNA that made up the material.

The V and J ends lost 4 bases and 3 bases, in that order; junction bases with no gene match: 6. The CDR3 covers 15 residues. Germline lookup yields CDR1 MDHEN and CDR2 SYDVKM. In the original workflow: By means of reference gene primer amplification, nucleated cell counts were estimated. Clones were sequenced by immunoSEQ multiplex PCR, and TCRdb holds only the in-frame ones, with some missing. V, J and clone size were drawn from that table, and D and trimming were deduced from the DNA. The sample consists of 300,000 to 350,000 clones, around 80% of them appearing once. The chain links TRBV28 to TRBJ1-5, with TRBD1 identical over 7 bases. Sequencing used peripheral blood. The sequence was collected from a man in his thirties or forties with active or convalescent COVID-19. CDR3 sequence (DNA): TGTGCCAGCAGTTCCCTGGGACAGCACAATCAGCCCCAGCATTTT. Encoded protein: CASSSLGQHNQPQHF.